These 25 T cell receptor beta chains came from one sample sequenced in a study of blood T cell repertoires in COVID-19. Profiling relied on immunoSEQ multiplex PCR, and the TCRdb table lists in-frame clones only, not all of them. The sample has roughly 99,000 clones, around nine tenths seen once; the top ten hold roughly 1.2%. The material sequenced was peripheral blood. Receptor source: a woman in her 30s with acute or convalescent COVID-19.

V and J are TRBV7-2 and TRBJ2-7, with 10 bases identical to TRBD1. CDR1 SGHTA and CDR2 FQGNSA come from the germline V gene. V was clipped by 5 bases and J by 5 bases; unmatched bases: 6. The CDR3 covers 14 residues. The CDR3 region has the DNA TGTGCCAGCAGCGCGGACAGGGGGAAGCACGAGCAGTACTTC. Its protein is CASSADRGKHEQYF.

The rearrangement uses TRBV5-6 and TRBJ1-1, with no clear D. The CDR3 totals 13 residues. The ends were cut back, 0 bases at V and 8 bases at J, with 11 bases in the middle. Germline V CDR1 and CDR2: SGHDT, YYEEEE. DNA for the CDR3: TGTGCCAGCAGCTTGGGGGCAGCCTTAGAAGCTTTCTTT. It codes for CASSLGAALEAFF.

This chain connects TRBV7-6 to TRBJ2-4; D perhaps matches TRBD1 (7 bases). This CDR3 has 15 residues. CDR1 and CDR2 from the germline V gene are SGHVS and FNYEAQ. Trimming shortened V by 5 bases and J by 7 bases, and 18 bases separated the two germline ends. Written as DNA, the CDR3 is TGTGCCAGCAGCCCAGGGGGGCCCCCGCGGAACATTCAGTACTTC. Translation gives CASSPGGPPRNIQYF.

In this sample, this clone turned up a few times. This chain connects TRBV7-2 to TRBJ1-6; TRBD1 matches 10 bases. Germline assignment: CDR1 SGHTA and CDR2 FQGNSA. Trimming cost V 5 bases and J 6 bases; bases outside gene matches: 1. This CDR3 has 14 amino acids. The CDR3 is CASSGDRGNSPLHF. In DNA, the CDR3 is TGTGCCAGCAGCGGGGACAGGGGTAATTCACCCCTCCACTTT.

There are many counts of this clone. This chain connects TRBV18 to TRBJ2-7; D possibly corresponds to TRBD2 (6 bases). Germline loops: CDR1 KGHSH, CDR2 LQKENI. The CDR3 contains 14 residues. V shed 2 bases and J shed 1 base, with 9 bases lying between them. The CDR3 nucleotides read TGTGCCAGCTCACCAGCGAGCGGGTCCTACGAGCAGTACTTC. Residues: CASSPASGSYEQYF.

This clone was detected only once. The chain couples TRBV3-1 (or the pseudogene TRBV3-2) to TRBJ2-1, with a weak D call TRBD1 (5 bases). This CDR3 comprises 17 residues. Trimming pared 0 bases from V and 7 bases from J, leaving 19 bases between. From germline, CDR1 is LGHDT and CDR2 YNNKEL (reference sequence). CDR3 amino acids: CASSQDRGPVWVNEQFF. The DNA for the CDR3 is TGTGCCAGCAGCCAAGATAGGGGCCCTGTCTGGGTTAATGAGCAGTTCTTC.

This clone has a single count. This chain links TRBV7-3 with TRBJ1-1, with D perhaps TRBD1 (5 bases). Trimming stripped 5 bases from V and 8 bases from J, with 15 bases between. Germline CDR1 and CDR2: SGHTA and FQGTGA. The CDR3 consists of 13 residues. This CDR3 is CASSPDGGSEAFF. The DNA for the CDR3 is TGTGCCAGCAGCCCAGATGGGGGGTCGGAAGCTTTCTTT.

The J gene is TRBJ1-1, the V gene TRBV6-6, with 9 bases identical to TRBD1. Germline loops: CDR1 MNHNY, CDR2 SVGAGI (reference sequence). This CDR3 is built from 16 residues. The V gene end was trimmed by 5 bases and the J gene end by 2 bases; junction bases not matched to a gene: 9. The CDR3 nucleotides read TGTGCCAGCAGTCAATGGGACAGGGCGGGAAACACTGAAGCTTTCTTT. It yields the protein CASSQWDRAGNTEAFF.

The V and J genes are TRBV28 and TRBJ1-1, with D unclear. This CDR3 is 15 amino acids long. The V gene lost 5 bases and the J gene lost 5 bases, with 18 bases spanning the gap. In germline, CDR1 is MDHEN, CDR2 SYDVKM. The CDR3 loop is CASSNFFKGATEAFF. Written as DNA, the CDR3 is TGTGCCAGCAGTAACTTTTTTAAGGGAGCGACTGAAGCTTTCTTT.

CDR3 loop: CASSSPTGDTQYF. The DNA for the CDR3 is TGTGCCAGCAGCTCGCCGACAGGGGACACGCAGTATTTT. The chain recombines TRBV11-2 with TRBJ2-3; TRBD1 aligns across 8 bases. The CDR3 length is 13 residues. The germline V gene has CDR1 SGHAT and CDR2 FQNNGV. Trimming cost V 4 bases and J 9 bases; bases outside gene matches: 6.

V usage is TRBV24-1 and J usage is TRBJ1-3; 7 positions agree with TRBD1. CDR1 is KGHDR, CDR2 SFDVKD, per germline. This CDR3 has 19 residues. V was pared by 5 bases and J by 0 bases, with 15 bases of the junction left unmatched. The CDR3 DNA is TGTGCCACCAGTGGGGTCGAGGGCCGGGGACAGATCTCTGGAAACACCATATATTTT. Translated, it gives CATSGVEGRGQISGNTIYF.

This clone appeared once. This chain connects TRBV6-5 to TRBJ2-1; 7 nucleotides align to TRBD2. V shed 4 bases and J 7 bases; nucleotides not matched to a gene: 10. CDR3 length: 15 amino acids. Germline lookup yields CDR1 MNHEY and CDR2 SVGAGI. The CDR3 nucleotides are TGTGCCAGCAGTTTATGGGCGGGAGAAGATAATGAGCAGTTCTTC. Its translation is CASSLWAGEDNEQFF.

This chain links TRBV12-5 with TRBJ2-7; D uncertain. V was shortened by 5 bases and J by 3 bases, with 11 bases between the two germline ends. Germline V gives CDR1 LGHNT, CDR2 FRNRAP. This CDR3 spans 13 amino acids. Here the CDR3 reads CASGLSQYYEQYF. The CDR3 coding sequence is TGTGCTAGTGGTCTCTCTCAGTACTACGAGCAGTACTTC.

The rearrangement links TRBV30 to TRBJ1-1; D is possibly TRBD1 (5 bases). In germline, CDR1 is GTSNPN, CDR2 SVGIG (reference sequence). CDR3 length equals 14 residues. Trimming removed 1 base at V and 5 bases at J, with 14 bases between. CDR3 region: CAWSERGRGTEAFF. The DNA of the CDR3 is TGTGCCTGGAGTGAAAGGGGTCGTGGGACTGAAGCTTTCTTT.

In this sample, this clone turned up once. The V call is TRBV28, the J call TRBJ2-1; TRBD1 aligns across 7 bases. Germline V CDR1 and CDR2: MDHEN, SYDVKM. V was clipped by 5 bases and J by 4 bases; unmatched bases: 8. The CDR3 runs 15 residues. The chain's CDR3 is CASSLGTVLYNEQFF. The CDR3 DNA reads TGTGCCAGCAGTCTCGGGACAGTACTTTACAATGAGCAGTTCTTC.

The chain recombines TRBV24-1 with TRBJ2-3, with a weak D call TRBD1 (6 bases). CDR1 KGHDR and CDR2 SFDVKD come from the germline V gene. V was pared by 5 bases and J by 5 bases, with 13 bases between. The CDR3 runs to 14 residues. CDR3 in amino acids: CATSGGQNQDTQYF. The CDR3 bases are TGTGCCACCAGTGGGGGGCAGAATCAAGATACGCAGTATTTT.

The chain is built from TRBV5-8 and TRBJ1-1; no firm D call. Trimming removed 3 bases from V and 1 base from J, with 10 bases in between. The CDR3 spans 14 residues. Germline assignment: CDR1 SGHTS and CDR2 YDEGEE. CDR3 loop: CASSSSGPNTEAFF. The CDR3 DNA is TGTGCCAGCAGCTCCTCTGGGCCGAACACTGAAGCTTTCTTT.

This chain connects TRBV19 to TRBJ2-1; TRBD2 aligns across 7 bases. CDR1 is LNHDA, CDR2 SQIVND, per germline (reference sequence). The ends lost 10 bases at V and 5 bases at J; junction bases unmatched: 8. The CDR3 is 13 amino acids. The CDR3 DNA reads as TGTGCCACTGGGAGGGCCGAGGACAATGAGCAGTTCTTC. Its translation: CATGRAEDNEQFF.

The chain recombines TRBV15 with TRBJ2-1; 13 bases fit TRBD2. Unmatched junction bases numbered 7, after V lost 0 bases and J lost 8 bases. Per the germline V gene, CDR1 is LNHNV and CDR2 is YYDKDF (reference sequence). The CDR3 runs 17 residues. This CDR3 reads CATSRDSTSGGLDEQFF. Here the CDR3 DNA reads TGTGCCACCAGCAGAGATTCGACTAGCGGGGGGCTCGATGAGCAGTTCTTC.

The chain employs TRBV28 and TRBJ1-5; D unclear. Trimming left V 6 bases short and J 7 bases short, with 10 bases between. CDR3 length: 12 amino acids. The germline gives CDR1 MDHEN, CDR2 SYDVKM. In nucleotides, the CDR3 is TGTGCCAGCAGCCGTGCGATACAGCCCCAGCATTTT. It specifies CASSRAIQPQHF. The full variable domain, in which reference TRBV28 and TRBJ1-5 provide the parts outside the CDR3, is DVKVTQSSRYLVKRTGEKVFLECVQDMDHENMFWYRQDPGLGLRLIYFSYDVKMKEKGDIPEGYSVSREKKERFSLILESASTNQTSMYLCASSRAIQPQHFGDGTRLSIL.

CDR3 protein: CASSPGQGTQYF. CDR3 nucleotide sequence: TGTGCCAGCAGCCCAGGACAGGGGACGCAGTATTTT. The V and J genes are TRBV7-8 and TRBJ2-3; 9 bases align to TRBD1. The germline V gene encodes CDR1 SGHVS and CDR2 FQNEAQ. The V segment lost 5 bases and the J segment 9 bases; nucleotides outside the gene matches: 3. The CDR3 is made up of 12 amino acids.

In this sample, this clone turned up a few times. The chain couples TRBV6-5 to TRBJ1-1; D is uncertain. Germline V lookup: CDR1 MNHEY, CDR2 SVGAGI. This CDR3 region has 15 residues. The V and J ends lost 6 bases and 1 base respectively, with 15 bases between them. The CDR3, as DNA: TGTGCCAGCAGCCTTAGCGTCGCCTCGAACACTGAAGCTTTCTTT. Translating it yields CASSLSVASNTEAFF.

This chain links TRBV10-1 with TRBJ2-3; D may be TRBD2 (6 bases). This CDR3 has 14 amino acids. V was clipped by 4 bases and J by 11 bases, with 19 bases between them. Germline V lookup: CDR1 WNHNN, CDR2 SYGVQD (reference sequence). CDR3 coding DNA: TGCGCCAGCAGTGCTGGGACTTCGGATGGGGGGCAGTATTTT. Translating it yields CASSAGTSDGGQYF.

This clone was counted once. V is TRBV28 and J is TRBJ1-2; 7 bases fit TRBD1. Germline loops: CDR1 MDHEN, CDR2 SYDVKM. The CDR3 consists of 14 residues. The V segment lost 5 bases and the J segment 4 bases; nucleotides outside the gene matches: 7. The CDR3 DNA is TGTGCCAGCAGTCTCGGACAGGAGATCTATGGCTACACCTTC. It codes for CASSLGQEIYGYTF.

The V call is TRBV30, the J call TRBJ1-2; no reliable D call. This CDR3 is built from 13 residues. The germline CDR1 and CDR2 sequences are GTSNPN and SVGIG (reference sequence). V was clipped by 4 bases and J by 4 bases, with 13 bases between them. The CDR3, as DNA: TGTGCCTGGAACGAAGTCTACTCCTATGGCTACACCTTC. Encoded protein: CAWNEVYSYGYTF.